This is a list of T cell receptor beta chains from one sample in a study of T cell repertoires in cytomegalovirus infection. Via MiXCR, TCRdb re-called the reads, giving one row per CDR3 protein. The sample includes approximately 500,000 distinct CDR3 sequences, approximately 15% of them seen just once. Sequenced material: CD8+ T cells from PBMCs. The receptor set was obtained from a human donor in good health (CMV status not recorded). Some clones in this sample may be carry-over from other donors' samples. CDR3s include the opening cysteine and the closing phenylalanine or tryptophan. A D gene is named only where the DNA matches it firmly. Size tells how often a clone was seen (once, few, many) or the class of an expanded clone, and some rows leave it out.

TRBV7-6	many	TRBJ2-7	.	TGTGCCAGCAGCTCGCCGGAGGGTGGTTACGAGCAGTACTTC	CASSSPEGGYEQYF
TRBV2	.	TRBJ2-7	TRBD2	TGTGCCGCCCTACGGGGGGGCATCTACGAGCAGTACTTC	CAALRGGIYEQYF
TRBV2	few	TRBJ2-7	.	TGTGCCAGCAGATCAGCCAGGGATAGCTCCTACGAGCAGTACTTC	CASRSARDSSYEQYF
TRBV28	many	TRBJ2-4	.	TGTGCCAGCAGTTCAATTCTAGGGACTCTAAATGAAAACATTCAGTACTTC	CASSSILGTLNENIQYF
TRBV10-3	many	TRBJ1-1	TRBD1	TGTGCCATCAGTCCCCGGACAGGGATGAACACTGAAGCTTTCTTT	CAISPRTGMNTEAFF
TRBV4-1	few	TRBJ2-2	TRBD2	TGCGCCAGCAGCCCGGGAGGGGCCTTGTCGAACACCGGGGAGCTGTTTTTT	CASSPGGALSNTGELFF
TRBV12-3/TRBV12-4	many	TRBJ1-1	.	TGTGCCAGCAGTTTGATGACTGAAGCTTTCTTT	CASSLMTEAFF
TRBV4-1	.	TRBJ2-2	TRBD2	TGCGCCAGCAGCCAAGATGCGGGGGGGACCGGGGAGCTGTTTTTT	CASSQDAGGTGELFF
TRBV13	.	TRBJ2-2	TRBD1	TGTGCCAGCAGCAATACAGGGGGTTACACCGGGGAGCTGTTTTTT	CASSNTGGYTGELFF
TRBV5-1	few	TRBJ1-2	TRBD1	TGCGCCAGCAGCTATTGGACAGGTTCGGATGGCTACACCTTC	CASSYWTGSDGYTF
TRBV7-9	many	TRBJ2-3	.	TGTGCCAGCAGCCCACGGCTTGGGAGGGATACGCAGTATTTT	CASSPRLGRDTQYF
TRBV2	many	TRBJ2-5	TRBD2	TGTGCCAGCAGTGATCTAGCGGGGGGGTACCAAGAGACCCAGTACTTC	CASSDLAGGYQETQYF
TRBV5-1	few	TRBJ2-3	TRBD2	TGCGCCAGCAGCTTTAGACTAGCGGGCACAGATACGCAGTATTTT	CASSFRLAGTDTQYF
TRBV6-5	many	TRBJ2-2	.	TGTGCCAGCAGTTACAACACGATGGTGAGGGGCACCGGGGAGCTGTTTTTT	CASSYNTMVRGTGELFF
TRBV7-9	.	TRBJ2-3	.	TGTGCCAGCAGCTTAGGATTGTATACGCAGTATTTT	CASSLGLYTQYF
TRBV7-9	many	TRBJ2-4	.	TGTGCCAGCAGCTCTCCTGGTGAGGGGGGAGACATTCAGTACTTC	CASSSPGEGGDIQYF
TRBV2	.	TRBJ1-1	.	TGTGCCAGCAGTCTACAGGGTCCCACTGAAGCTTTCTTT	CASSLQGPTEAFF
TRBV4-1	.	TRBJ2-2	.	TGCGCCAGCAGCCAAGCGGACACCGGGCGCGGGGAGCTGTTTTTT	CASSQADTGRGELFF
TRBV4-1	.	TRBJ2-7	.	TGCGCCAGCAGCCAAGGCGAAGGCCGCTCCTACGAGCAGTACTTC	CASSQGEGRSYEQYF
TRBV27	.	TRBJ2-5	TRBD1	TGTGCCAGCAGTTTATCCTCAGGGGGCCAATCGGGAGAGACCCAGTACTTC	CASSLSSGGQSGETQYF
TRBV28	few	TRBJ1-5	.	TGTGCCAGCAGCCCTCTTTACAGGGTTCGACAGCCCCAGCATTTT	CASSPLYRVRQPQHF
TRBV24-1	few	TRBJ2-1	.	TGTGCCACCAGTGACCCCGACTCCTCGTACTACAATGAGCAGTTCTTC	CATSDPDSSYYNEQFF
TRBV7-9	many	TRBJ2-2	.	TGTGCCAGCAGATATACCGGGGCCGCCCGCCCGAACACCGGGGAGCTGTTTTTT	CASRYTGAARPNTGELFF
TRBV28	few	TRBJ2-1	.	TGTGCCAGCAGTCCACGACAGGGAATGGGGGGTGAGCAGTTCTTC	CASSPRQGMGGEQFF
TRBV4-2	many	TRBJ1-2	.	TGTGCCAGCAGCCAAGGAAGAGACAGCCCGGATGGCTACACCTTC	CASSQGRDSPDGYTF
TRBV12-3/TRBV12-4	many	TRBJ2-1	.	TGTGCCAGCAGTTTAAACGGAGGAGGTCATGAAGAGCAGTTCTTC	CASSLNGGGHEEQFF
TRBV2	.	TRBJ2-5	.	TGTGCCAGCAGCGGGGAGTACCAAGAGACCCAGTACTTC	CASSGEYQETQYF
TRBV28	.	TRBJ1-5	.	TGTGCCAGCAGTTTTGGGCAGGTCACCAATCAGCCCCAGCATTTT	CASSFGQVTNQPQHF
TRBV20-1	.	TRBJ1-1	.	TGCAGTGCTGGGACGGGCAGGGGGAACACTGAAGCTTTCTTT	CSAGTGRGNTEAFF
TRBV2	.	TRBJ2-5	.	TGTGCTAGCAGTGAAACCGGCCTTGCGGTGGGGGAAGAGACCCAGTACTTC	CASSETGLAVGEETQYF
TRBV10-3	.	TRBJ2-1	TRBD2	TGTGCCATCAAACTAGCGGGAGACAATGAGCAGTTCTTC	CAIKLAGDNEQFF
TRBV27	many	TRBJ1-5	.	TGTGCCAGCAGTGAACAGGGCGACAATCAGCCCCAGCATTTT	CASSEQGDNQPQHF
TRBV7-6	many	TRBJ1-1	.	TGTGCCAGCAGCCCTCAAACAGCCGGGACTGAAGCTTTCTTT	CASSPQTAGTEAFF